This T cell receptor beta chain was retrieved from a study of blood T cell repertoires in COVID-19. The CDR3 has 18 residues. J gave up 0 bases and V 2 bases, and 6 bases lay outside the gene matches. CDR1 is ENHRY and CDR2 is SYGVKD in the germline V gene. TCRdb keeps only in-frame clones here, not all; method: immunoSEQ multiplex PCR. The sample includes fewer than 200,000 clones, approximately 79% of them seen just once. The sequenced material came from PBMCs or T cells enriched from blood (not recorded which). The sequence was obtained from a woman aged 55 to 70 with acute COVID-19. The J gene is TRBJ2-3, the V gene TRBV10-3; 12 bases agree with TRBD2. The CDR3: CAISEPLAGGLSTDTQYF. The CDR3 DNA is TGTGCCATCAGTGAGCCTCTAGCGGGGGGGCTGAGCACAGATACGCAGTATTTT.